The subject of this entry is one T cell receptor beta chain. The antigen it binds to is not known. Per-base quality was not reported, and no clone a single base away is much larger than it. The data belong to a study of T cell changes during pregnancy in multiple sclerosis (dated by TCRdb to the late 2010s). General notes on the study: The study looked at changes in the T cell repertoire across pregnancy in women with multiple sclerosis.

Spanning cysteine to phenylalanine, the CDR3 consists of 16 amino acids. Only the CDR3 region is kept as DNA, spanning 48 bases read in frame from base 1. The germline V gene (reference sequence) specifies SEHNR as CDR1 and FQNEAQ as CDR2. Trimming removed 5 bases from V and 4 bases from J; the gene matches leave 13 bases unexplained. Receptor amplification or capture employed the immunoSEQ multiplex PCR assay. Not all clones reach the TCRdb copy of this immuneACCESS table, which keeps in-frame sequences only. Checked studies attribute under half of the gap to unresolved V genes and leave the rest unexplained. The sample table lists tens of thousands of clones, 80% to 95% of them with a count of one. The ten biggest clones cover more than 0.95% of the sample.

Sequenced material: peripheral blood, taken after pregnancy. This TCR was sampled from a female donor with multiple sclerosis, enrolled in a pregnancy study. The chain uses TRBV7-9 and TRBJ2-7; 8 nucleotides in the junction match TRBD1. For the CDR3, the sequence is CASSPGAGQGVYEQYF. The DNA reads as follows: TGTGCCAGCAGCCCGGGGGCCGGACAGGGAGTGTACGAGCAGTACTTC.